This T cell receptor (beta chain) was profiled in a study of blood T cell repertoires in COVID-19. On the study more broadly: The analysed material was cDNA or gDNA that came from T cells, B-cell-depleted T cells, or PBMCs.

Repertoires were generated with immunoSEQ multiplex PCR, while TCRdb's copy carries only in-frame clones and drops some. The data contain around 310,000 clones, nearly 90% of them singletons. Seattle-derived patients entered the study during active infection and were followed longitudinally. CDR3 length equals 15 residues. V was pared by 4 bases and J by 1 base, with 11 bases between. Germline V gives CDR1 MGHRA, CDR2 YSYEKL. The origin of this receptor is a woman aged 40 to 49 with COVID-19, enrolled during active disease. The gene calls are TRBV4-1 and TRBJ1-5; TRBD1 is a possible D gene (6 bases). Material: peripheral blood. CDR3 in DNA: TGCGCCAGCAGCCGGCAGGGGATGAGCAATCAGCCCCAGCATTTT. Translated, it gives CASSRQGMSNQPQHF.